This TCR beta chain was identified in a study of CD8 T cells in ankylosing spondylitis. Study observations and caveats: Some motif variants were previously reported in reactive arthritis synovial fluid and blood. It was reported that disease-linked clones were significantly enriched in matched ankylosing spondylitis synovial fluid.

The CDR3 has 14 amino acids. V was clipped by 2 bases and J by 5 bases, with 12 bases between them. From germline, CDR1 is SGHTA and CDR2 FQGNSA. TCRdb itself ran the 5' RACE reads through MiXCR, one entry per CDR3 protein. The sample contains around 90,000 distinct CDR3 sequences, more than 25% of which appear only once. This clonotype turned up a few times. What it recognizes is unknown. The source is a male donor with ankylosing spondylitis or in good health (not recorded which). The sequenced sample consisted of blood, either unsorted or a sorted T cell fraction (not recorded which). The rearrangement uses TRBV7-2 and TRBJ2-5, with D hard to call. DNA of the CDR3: TGTGCCAGCAGCTTAATGGGGTCCCGGGAGACCCAGTACTTC. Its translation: CASSLMGSRETQYF.